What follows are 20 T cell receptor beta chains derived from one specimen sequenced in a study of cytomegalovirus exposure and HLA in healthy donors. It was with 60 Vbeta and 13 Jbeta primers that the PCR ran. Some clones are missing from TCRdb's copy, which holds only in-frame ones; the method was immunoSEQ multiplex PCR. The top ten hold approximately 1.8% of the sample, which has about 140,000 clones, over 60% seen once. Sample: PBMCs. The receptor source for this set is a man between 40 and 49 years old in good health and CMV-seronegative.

CDR3 loop: CASSFRESQETQYF. The CDR3 DNA sequence: TGTGCCAGCAGCTTCCGGGAGAGCCAAGAGACCCAGTACTTC. The chain joins TRBV11-2 to TRBJ2-5; tentatively, D is TRBD2 (6 bases). Trimming stripped 3 bases from V and 1 base from J, with 9 bases between. CDR1 SGHAT and CDR2 FQNNGV come from the germline V gene. The CDR3 consists of 14 residues.

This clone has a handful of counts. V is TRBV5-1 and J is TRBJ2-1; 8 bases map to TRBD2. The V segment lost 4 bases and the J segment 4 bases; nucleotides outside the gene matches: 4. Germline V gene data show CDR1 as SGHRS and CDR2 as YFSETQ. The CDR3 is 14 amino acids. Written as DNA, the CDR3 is TGCGCCAGCAGCCGGGAGGGTATGTACAATGAGCAGTTCTTC. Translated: CASSREGMYNEQFF.

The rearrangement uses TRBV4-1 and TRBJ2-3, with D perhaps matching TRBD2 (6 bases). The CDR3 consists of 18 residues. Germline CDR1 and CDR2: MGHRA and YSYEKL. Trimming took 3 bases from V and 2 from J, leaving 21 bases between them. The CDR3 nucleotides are TGCGCCAGCAGCCATCTGACTAAGGAGGGGACCAACACAGATACGCAGTATTTT. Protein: CASSHLTKEGTNTDTQYF.

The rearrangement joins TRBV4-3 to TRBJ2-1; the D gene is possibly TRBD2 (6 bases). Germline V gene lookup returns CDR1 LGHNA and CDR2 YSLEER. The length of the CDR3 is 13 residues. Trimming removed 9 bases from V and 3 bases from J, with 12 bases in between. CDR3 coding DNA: TGCGCCAGTGGGCGGGGCCGCTACAATGAGCAGTTCTTC. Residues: CASGRGRYNEQFF.

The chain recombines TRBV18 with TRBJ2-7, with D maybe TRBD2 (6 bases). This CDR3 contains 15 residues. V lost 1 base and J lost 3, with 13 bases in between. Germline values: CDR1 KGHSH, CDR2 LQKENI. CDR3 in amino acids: CASSPRPGEGYEQYF. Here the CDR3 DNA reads TGTGCCAGCTCACCACGGCCGGGAGAAGGCTACGAGCAGTACTTC.

The CDR3 DNA reads TGTGCCAGAAGCTTAGGGACAGCCGGGGAGCTGTTTTTT. It is translated as CARSLGTAGELFF. This rearrangement joins TRBV5-3 to TRBJ2-2; 7 nucleotides line up with TRBD1. TRBV5-3 is given ORF status, its function remaining uncertain. The V and J ends lost 2 bases and 6 bases, in that order; junction bases with no gene match: 1. The CDR3 length is 13 residues.

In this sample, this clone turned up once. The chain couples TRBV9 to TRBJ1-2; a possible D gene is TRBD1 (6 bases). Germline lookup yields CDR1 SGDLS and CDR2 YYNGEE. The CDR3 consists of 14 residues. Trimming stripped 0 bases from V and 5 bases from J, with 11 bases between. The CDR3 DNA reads TGTGCCAGCAGCGTAGAGTTACAGGGATATGGCTACACCTTC. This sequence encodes CASSVELQGYGYTF.

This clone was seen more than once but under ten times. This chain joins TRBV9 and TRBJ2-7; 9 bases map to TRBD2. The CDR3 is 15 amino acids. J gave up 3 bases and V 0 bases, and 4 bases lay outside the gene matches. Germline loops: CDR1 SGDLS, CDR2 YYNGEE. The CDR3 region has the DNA TGTGCCAGCAGCGTAGCTAGCGGGGAGCACTACGAGCAGTACTTC. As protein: CASSVASGEHYEQYF.

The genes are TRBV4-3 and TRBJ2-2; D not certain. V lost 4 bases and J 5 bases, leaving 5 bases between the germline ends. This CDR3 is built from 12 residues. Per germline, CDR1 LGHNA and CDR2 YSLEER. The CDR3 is CASSLLTGELFF. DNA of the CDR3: TGCGCCAGCAGCCTATTGACCGGGGAGCTGTTTTTT.

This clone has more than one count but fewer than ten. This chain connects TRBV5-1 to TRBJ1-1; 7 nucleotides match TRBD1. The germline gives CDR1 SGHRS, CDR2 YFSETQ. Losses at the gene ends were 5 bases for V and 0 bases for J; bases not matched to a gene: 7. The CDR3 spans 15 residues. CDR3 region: CASSQGGQVNTEAFF. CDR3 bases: TGCGCCAGCAGTCAGGGCGGACAGGTGAACACTGAAGCTTTCTTT.

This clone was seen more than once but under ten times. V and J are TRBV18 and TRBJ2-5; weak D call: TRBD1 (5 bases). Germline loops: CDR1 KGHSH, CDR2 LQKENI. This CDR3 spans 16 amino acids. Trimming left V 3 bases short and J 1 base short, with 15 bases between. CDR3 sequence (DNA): TGTGCCAGCTCACCGACTCTGCAGGGCGGCCAAGAGACCCAGTACTTC. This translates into CASSPTLQGGQETQYF. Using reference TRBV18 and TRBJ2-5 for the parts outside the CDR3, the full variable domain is NAGVMQNPRHLVRRRGQEARLRCSPMKGHSHVYWYRQLPEEGLKFMVYLQKENIIDESGMPKERFSAEFPKEGPSILRIQQVVRGDSAAYFCASSPTLQGGQETQYFGPGTRLLVL.

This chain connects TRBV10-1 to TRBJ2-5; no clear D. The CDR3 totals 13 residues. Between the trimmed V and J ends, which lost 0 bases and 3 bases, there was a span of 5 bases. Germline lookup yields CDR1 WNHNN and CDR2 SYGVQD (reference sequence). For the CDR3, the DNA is TGCGCCAGCAGTGAGTCTTATAAAGAGACCCAGTACTTC. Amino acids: CASSESYKETQYF.

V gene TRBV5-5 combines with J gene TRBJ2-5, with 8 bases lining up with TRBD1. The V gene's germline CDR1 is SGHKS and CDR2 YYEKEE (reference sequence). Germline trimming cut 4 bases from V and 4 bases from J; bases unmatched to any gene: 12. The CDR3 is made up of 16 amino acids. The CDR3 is CASSQGGAGGLETQYF. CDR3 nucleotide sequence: TGTGCCAGCAGCCAAGGCGGGGCAGGGGGCTTAGAGACCCAGTACTTC.

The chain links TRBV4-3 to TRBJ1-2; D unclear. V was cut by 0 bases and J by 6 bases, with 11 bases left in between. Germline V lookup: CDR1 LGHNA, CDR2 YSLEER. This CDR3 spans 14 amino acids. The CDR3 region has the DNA TGCGCCAGCAGCCAAGATGAGGGCCCGAATGGCTACACCTTC. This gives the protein CASSQDEGPNGYTF.

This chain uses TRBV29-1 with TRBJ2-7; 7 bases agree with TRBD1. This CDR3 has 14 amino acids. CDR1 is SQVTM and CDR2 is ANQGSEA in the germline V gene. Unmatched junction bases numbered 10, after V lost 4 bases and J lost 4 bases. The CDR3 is CSVAGDRQYYEQYF. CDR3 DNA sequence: TGCAGCGTTGCCGGGGACAGACAGTATTACGAGCAGTACTTC.

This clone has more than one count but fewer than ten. Here the CDR3 reads CASSLLTGGMNTEAFF. The CDR3 bases are TGTGCCAGCAGTTTATTGACGGGAGGGATGAACACTGAAGCTTTCTTT. The genes are TRBV28 and TRBJ1-1; D is unclear. V lost 1 base and J 0 bases, leaving 12 bases between the germline ends. Germline CDR1 reads MDHEN; CDR2 reads SYDVKM. The CDR3 consists of 16 residues.

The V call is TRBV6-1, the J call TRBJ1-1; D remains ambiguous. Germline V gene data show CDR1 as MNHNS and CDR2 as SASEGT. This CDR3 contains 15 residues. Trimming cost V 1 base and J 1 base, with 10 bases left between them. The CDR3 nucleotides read TGTGCCAGCAGTGAAGGGACTCCTCGGAACACTGAAGCTTTCTTT. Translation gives CASSEGTPRNTEAFF.

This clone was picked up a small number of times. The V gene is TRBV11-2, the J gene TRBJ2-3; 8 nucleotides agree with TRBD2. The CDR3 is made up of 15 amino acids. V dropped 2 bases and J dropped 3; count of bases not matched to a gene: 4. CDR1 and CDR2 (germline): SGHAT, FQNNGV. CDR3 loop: CASSLRGLDTDTQYF. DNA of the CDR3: TGTGCCAGCAGCTTAAGGGGACTAGATACAGATACGCAGTATTTT.

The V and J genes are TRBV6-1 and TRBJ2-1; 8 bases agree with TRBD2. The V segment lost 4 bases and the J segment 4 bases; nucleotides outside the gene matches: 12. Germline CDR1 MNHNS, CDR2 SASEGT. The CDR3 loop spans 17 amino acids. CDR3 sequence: CASSVRSSGHIYNEQFF. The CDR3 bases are TGTGCCAGCAGTGTAAGGTCTAGCGGGCATATTTACAATGAGCAGTTCTTC.

For the CDR3, the DNA is TGCGCCAGCAGCCAAGTTCCCCGTAGACAGGGAGATGAAAAACTGTTTTTT. Protein: CASSQVPRRQGDEKLFF. The gene calls are TRBV4-1 and TRBJ1-4; TRBD1 agrees at 7 bases. V dropped 1 base and J dropped 6; count of bases not matched to a gene: 11. Germline V CDR1 and CDR2: MGHRA, YSYEKL. The CDR3 runs 17 residues.